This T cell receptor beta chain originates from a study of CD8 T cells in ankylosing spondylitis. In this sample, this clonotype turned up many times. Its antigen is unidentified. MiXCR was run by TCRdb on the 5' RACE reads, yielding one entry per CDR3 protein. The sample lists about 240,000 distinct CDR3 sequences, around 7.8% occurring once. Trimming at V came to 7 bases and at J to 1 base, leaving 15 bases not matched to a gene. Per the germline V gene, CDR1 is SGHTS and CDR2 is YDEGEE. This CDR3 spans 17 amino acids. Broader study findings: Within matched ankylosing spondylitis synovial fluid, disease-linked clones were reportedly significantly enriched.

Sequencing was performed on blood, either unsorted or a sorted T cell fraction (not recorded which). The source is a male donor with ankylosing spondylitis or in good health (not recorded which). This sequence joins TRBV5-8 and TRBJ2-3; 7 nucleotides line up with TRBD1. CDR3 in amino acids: CASGIPSRDRRTDTQYF. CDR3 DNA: TGTGCCAGCGGAATTCCTTCCCGGGACAGACGCACAGATACGCAGTATTTT. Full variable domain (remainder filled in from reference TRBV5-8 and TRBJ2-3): EAGVTQSPTHLIKTRGQQATLRCSPISGHTSVYWYQQALGLGLQFLLWYDEGEERNRGNFPPRFSGRQFPNYSSELNVNALELEDSALYLCASGIPSRDRRTDTQYFGPGTRLTVL.